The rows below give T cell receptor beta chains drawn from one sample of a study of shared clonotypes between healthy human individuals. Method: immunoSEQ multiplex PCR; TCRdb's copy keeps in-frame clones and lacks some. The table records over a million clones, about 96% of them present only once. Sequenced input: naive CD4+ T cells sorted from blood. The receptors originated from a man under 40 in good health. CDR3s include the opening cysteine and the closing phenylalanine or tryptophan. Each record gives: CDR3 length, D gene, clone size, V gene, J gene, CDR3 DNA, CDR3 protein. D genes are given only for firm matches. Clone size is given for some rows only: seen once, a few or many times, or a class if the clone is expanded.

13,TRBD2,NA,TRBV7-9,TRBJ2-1,TGTGCCAGCAGCTTCCAACTAGCGGATGAGCAGTTCTTC,CASSFQLADEQFF
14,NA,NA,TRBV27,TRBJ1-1,TGTGCCAGCAGTTTAGGGCGGAGAAACACTGAAGCTTTCTTT,CASSLGRRNTEAFF
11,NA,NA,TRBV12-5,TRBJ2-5,TGTGCTAGTGGTTTCAAAGAGACCCAGTACTTC,CASGFKETQYF
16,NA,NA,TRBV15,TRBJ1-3,TGTGCCACCAGCAGAGATCCGAAAGGTACTGGAAACACCATATATTTT,CATSRDPKGTGNTIYF
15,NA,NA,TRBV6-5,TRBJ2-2,TGTGCCAGCAGGCCAGGGCTAGCCGCCACCGGGGAGCTGTTTTTT,CASRPGLAATGELFF
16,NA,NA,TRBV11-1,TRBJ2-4,TGTGCCAGCAGCCGTAACAGAGAACTAGCCAAAAACATTCAGTACTTC,CASSRNRELAKNIQYF
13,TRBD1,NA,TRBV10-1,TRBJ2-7,TGCGCCAGCAGTCCCGGGACAGCGTACGAGCAGTACTTC,CASSPGTAYEQYF
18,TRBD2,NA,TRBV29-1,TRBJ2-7,TGCAGCGTTGAAGATTCGGCTGCTAGCGGAAGTCCTACCTACGAGCAGTACTTC,CSVEDSAASGSPTYEQYF
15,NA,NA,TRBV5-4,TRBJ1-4,TGTGCCAGCAGCCCTATCCCAGAAGGAGGTGAAAAACTGTTTTTT,CASSPIPEGGEKLFF
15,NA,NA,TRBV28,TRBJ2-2,TGTGCCAGCAGTTTAGCAGGGGTCGGCACCGGGGAGCTGTTTTTT,CASSLAGVGTGELFF
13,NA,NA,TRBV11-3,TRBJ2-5,TGTGCCAGCAGCCCAGGGCAGCAAGAGACCCAGTACTTC,CASSPGQQETQYF
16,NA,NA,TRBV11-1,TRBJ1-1,TGTGCCAGCAGCGCACAAGGACAGAGAAAGAACACTGAAGCTTTCTTT,CASSAQGQRKNTEAFF
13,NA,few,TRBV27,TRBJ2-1,TGTGCCAGCAGTTCCCGGCTAGCCGATGAGCAGTTCTTC,CASSSRLADEQFF
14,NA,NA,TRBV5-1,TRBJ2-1,TGCGCCAGCAGCGATCCCAGGGGCCACAATGAGCAGTTCTTC,CASSDPRGHNEQFF
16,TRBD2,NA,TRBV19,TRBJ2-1,TGTGCCAGCACACACCGGAGCGGGAGTTTCTACAATGAGCAGTTCTTC,CASTHRSGSFYNEQFF
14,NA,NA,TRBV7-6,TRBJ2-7,TGTGCCAGCAGCTTAGATCCCAGGGCCTACGAGCAGTACTTC,CASSLDPRAYEQYF
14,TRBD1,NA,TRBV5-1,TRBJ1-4,TGCGCCAGCAGCTTGACAGGGGGCGGTGAAAAACTGTTTTTT,CASSLTGGGEKLFF
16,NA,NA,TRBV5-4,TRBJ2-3,TGTGCCAGCAGCGGTAGATTCTCTCGCGGGGAGGATACGCAGTATTTT,CASSGRFSRGEDTQYF
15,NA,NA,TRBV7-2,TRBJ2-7,TGTGCCAGCAGAGAAAAGGGTAGCGGGACAGACGAGCAGTACTTC,CASREKGSGTDEQYF
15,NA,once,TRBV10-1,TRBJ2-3,TGCGCCAGCAGTGCACAGGCTCTCGGCACAGATACGCAGTATTTT,CASSAQALGTDTQYF
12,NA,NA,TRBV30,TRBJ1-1,TGTGCCTGGAGTGTCCTATCCACTGAAGCTTTCTTT,CAWSVLSTEAFF
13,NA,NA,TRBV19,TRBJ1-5,TGTGCCACCCGCAGGGATAGCAATCAGCCCCAGCATTTT,CATRRDSNQPQHF
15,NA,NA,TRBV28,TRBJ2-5,TGTGCCAGCAGTATGGGCGGTTCGTACCAAGAGACCCAGTACTTC,CASSMGGSYQETQYF
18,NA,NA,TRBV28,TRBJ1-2,TGTGCCAGCAAGTCCGGACGAAGGGAAGGCCCTCGGGGCTATGGCTACACCTTC,CASKSGRREGPRGYGYTF
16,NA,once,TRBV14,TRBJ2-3,TGTGCCAGCAGCCAAGAGCCTGGACTGAACACAGATACGCAGTATTTT,CASSQEPGLNTDTQYF
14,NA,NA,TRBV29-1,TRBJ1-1,TGCAGCGCCGTCCGGGCAGGTGGGACCACTGAAGCTTTCTTT,CSAVRAGGTTEAFF
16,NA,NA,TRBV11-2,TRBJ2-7,TGTGCCAGCAGCCCCCGGCCGCGAACGGGGCCCTACGAGCAGTACTTC,CASSPRPRTGPYEQYF
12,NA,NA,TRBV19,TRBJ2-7,TGTGCCAGTAGTTCTGAGACCTACGAGCAGTACTTC,CASSSETYEQYF
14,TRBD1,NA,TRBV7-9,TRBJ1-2,TGTGCCAGCACCCAGGGGGGGGCTCGGGATGGCTACACCTTC,CASTQGGARDGYTF
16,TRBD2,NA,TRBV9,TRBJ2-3,TGTGCCAGCAGCGTAGGTGGAGTAGCGGGAGTCCATACTTTGTATTTT,CASSVGGVAGVHTLYF
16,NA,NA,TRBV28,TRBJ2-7,TGTGCCACCAAGTCTAGGGGCAGGGTCCATGGATACGAGCAGTACTTC,CATKSRGRVHGYEQYF
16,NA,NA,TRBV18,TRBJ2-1,TGTGCCAGCTCACTGGAGACCTCTACTATGGGCAATGAGCAGTTCTTC,CASSLETSTMGNEQFF
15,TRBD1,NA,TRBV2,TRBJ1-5,TGTGCCAGCAGACGACAGGGAATAATCAATCAGCCCCAGCATTTT,CASRRQGIINQPQHF
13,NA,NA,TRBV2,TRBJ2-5,TGTGCCAGGAAGAAGTATCTCGGGGAGACCCAGTACTTC,CARKKYLGETQYF
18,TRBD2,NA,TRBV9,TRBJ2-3,TGTGCCAGCAGCGCCGGGACTAGCGGGAGGGCGTTCGCAGATACGCAGTATTTT,CASSAGTSGRAFADTQYF
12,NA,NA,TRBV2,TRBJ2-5,TGTGCCAGCGACACAGGGAGTCAGACCCAGTACTTC,CASDTGSQTQYF
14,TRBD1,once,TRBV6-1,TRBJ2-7,TGTGCCAGCAGTCCACCGGGACAGGGAACTGGGCAGTACTTC,CASSPPGQGTGQYF
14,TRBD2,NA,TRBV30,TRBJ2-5,TGTGCCTGGAGTGTACCCCCGACTAGCTGGACCCAGTACTTC,CAWSVPPTSWTQYF
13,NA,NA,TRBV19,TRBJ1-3,TGTGCCAGTGGAGTCCTCTCTGGAAACACCATATATTTT,CASGVLSGNTIYF
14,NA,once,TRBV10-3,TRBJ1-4,TGTGCCACCGCTCAGACCGCAACTAATGAAAAACTGTTTTTT,CATAQTATNEKLFF
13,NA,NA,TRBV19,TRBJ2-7,TGTGCCAGTAGTACCCGTCAGACCTACGAGCAGTACTTC,CASSTRQTYEQYF
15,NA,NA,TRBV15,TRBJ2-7,TGTGCCACCAGCAGAGACCCGTTTGGGGCGGGCGAGCAGTACTTC,CATSRDPFGAGEQYF
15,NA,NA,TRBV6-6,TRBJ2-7,TGTGCCAGCAGTTACACGGTTGCGAGGGCTTACGAGCAGTACTTC,CASSYTVARAYEQYF
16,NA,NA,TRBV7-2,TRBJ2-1,TGTGCCAGCAGCACCCGACAGGTTATCGGCCACAATGAGCAGTTCTTC,CASSTRQVIGHNEQFF
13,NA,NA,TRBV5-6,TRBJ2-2,TGTGCCAGCAGCCCTCCGGGGATTGGGGAGCTGTTTTTT,CASSPPGIGELFF
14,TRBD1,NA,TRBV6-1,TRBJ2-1,TGTGCCAGCACGCGACAGGGGGCCTACAATGAGCAGTTCTTC,CASTRQGAYNEQFF
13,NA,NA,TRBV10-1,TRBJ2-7,TGCGCCAGCAGTCGGGGTTCTGCCTACGAGCAGTACTTC,CASSRGSAYEQYF
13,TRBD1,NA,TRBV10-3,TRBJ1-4,TGTGCCAGCTCCGGGACAGATAATGAAAAACTGTTTTTT,CASSGTDNEKLFF
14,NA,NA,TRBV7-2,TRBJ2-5,TGTGCCAGCAGCTTAATCCGGGGTGAAGAGACCCAGTACTTC,CASSLIRGEETQYF
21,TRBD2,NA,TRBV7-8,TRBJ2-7,TGTGCCAGCAGCTTAGTCCATTCGGGCGGGAGGTGGCGACGGGAGGACTACGAGCAGTACTTC,CASSLVHSGGRWRREDYEQYF